The next 5 T cell receptor beta chains were all read from a single sample in a study of T-cell memory formation after mild COVID-19. TCRdb processed the 5' RACE reads anew with MiXCR; each CDR3 protein has one entry. The sample records 470,000 or so distinct CDR3 sequences, approximately 18% being singletons. The sequencing input was PBMCs or a T cell subset sorted from them (not recorded which). The origin of the receptors is a man aged 18 to 35 who had mild COVID-19 (a few samples of this study predate the infection). Cell type and time point are not known.

The chain recombines TRBV5-1 with TRBJ2-3, with D possibly TRBD2 on 6 matching bases. The germline gives CDR1 SGHRS, CDR2 YFSETQ. Trimming pared 4 bases from V and 4 bases from J, leaving 19 bases between. The CDR3 is made up of 16 amino acids. The CDR3 region is CASSMEGPAGADTQYF. The DNA for the CDR3 is TGCGCCAGCAGCATGGAGGGACCAGCAGGAGCAGATACGCAGTATTTT.

This clonotype was counted a few times. V usage is TRBV12-3 or TRBV12-4 and J usage is TRBJ2-7; TRBD1 or TRBD2 may be the D gene (7 bases each). The ends were cut back, 4 bases at V and 3 bases at J, with 19 bases in the middle. The CDR3 spans 16 residues. The CDR3 region is CASSWGGGQEGYEQYF. DNA of the CDR3: TGTGCCAGCAGTTGGGGGGGAGGACAGGAGGGCTACGAGCAGTACTTC.

The chain recombines TRBV20-1 with TRBJ2-7; TRBD1 agrees at 7 bases. This CDR3 is 14 amino acids long. V lost 3 bases to trimming and J lost 4 bases; unmatched junction nucleotides: 9. Germline values: CDR1 DFQATT, CDR2 SNEGSKA (reference sequence). CDR3 coding DNA: TGCAGTGCTAGGGCATGGGACAGTGGGTACGAGCAGTACGTC. Its translation is CSARAWDSGYEQYV.

This clonotype was seen ten or more times. J is TRBJ2-2 and V is TRBV25-1; D uncertain. V lost 6 bases and J 7 bases, leaving 9 bases between the germline ends. Germline values: CDR1 MGHDK, CDR2 SYGVNS. The CDR3 runs 12 residues. The CDR3 DNA reads TGTGCCAGCAGGACCTTAGGCGGGGAGCTGTTTTTT. This sequence encodes CASRTLGGELFF. Full variable domain (missing parts from reference TRBV25-1 and TRBJ2-2): EADIYQTPRYLVIGTGKKITLECSQTMGHDKMYWYQQDPGMELHLIHYSYGVNSTEKGDLSSESTVSRIRTEHFPLTLESARPSHTSQYLCASRTLGGELFFGEGSRLTVL.

The V and J genes are TRBV30 and TRBJ1-2; possibly TRBD1 for D (5 bases). Germline assignment: CDR1 GTSNPN and CDR2 SVGIG (reference sequence). V lost 5 bases, J lost 12 bases, and 13 bases lay in between. CDR3 size: 10 residues. The CDR3 DNA follows: TGTGCCTGGGGGGACCGTGCGAACACCTTC. As protein: CAWGDRANTF.